These T cell receptor beta chains were read from a single sample in a study of shared clonotypes between healthy human individuals. Libraries were prepared by immunoSEQ multiplex PCR; TCRdb keeps only in-frame clonotypes and omits some of them. Of just over 2,000,000 clones in the sample, just under 95% were seen once. The sequenced sample was naive CD8+ T cells sorted from blood. The receptors stem from a man aged 18 to 30 in good health. Each CDR3 is given with its conserved first and last residue. D genes are given only for firm matches. The size of a clone is reported for some rows only, either as once, few or many, or as a class for expanded clones.

NA,TRBD1,TRBV19,TRBJ1-1,TGTGCCAGTACCAAGGAAAGACAGGGCTTAAACACTGAAGCTTTCTTT,CASTKERQGLNTEAFF
NA,TRBD1,TRBV28,TRBJ1-4,TGTGCCAGCAGCCCTTACCGAGCTGGGACAGGTAATGAAAAACTGTTTTTT,CASSPYRAGTGNEKLFF
NA,TRBD1,TRBV10-3,TRBJ2-7,TGTGCCATCGCTACCGACAGGGGGCAGGACGGCGAGCAGTACTTC,CAIATDRGQDGEQYF
NA,NA,TRBV5-8,TRBJ2-1,TGTGCCAGCAGCTTGGATTACAATGAGCAGTTCTTC,CASSLDYNEQFF
NA,TRBD1,TRBV7-9,TRBJ2-3,TGTGCCAGCAGCGACCGAGGGACAGGCACAGATACGCAGTATTTT,CASSDRGTGTDTQYF
NA,TRBD1,TRBV10-3,TRBJ1-4,TGTGCCATCAGTGAGTCGATAGGAACAGGGGGACTGTTTTTT,CAISESIGTGGLFF
NA,NA,TRBV7-2,TRBJ2-1,TGTGCCAGCAGCTTAGAGGTAGCGAGCTGGAACGATGAGCAGTTCTTC,CASSLEVASWNDEQFF
NA,NA,TRBV9,TRBJ2-7,TGTGCCAGCAGCGTAGATGTTAGCGTAGACGAGCAGTACTTC,CASSVDVSVDEQYF
NA,NA,TRBV15,TRBJ2-1,TGTGCCACCAGCACCCCCACCAATGAGCAGTTCTTC,CATSTPTNEQFF
NA,NA,TRBV5-5,TRBJ1-1,TGTGCCAGCAGCTTGGGGAGTTTGAACACTGAAGCTTTCTTT,CASSLGSLNTEAFF
once,TRBD2,TRBV5-6,TRBJ2-7,TGTGCCAGCAGCGGGGGACTAGCGGGACGATCCTACGAGCAGTACTTC,CASSGGLAGRSYEQYF
NA,NA,TRBV9,TRBJ1-5,TGTGCCAGCAGTTCTAATAGCAATCAGCCCCAGCATTTT,CASSSNSNQPQHF
NA,TRBD1,TRBV5-1,TRBJ2-3,TGCGCCAGCAGCTTTGGCCAGGGGGCCGGGGATACGCAGTATTTT,CASSFGQGAGDTQYF
NA,NA,TRBV28,TRBJ2-5,TGTGCCAGCAGTTTATTGGCGCCGGCGGAGACCCAGTACTTC,CASSLLAPAETQYF
NA,NA,TRBV28,TRBJ2-7,TGTGCCAGCAGTTTCCTGGGTGGCCTGGAGCAGTACTTC,CASSFLGGLEQYF
NA,NA,TRBV4-1,TRBJ2-5,TGCGCCAGCAGCCAAGTTCAGGGCCCTTGGGAGACCCAGTACTTC,CASSQVQGPWETQYF
NA,TRBD2,TRBV15,TRBJ2-1,TGTGCCACCAGCACAGACTCACTAGCGGGGGGCCATGAGCAGTTCTTC,CATSTDSLAGGHEQFF
NA,TRBD2,TRBV4-1,TRBJ2-3,TGCGCCAGCAGCCGATCATCCCTGACTAGCGGGAGCACAGATACGCAGTATTTT,CASSRSSLTSGSTDTQYF
NA,NA,TRBV11-3,TRBJ2-1,TGTGCCAGCAGTTATAATCTAGCTTCCGAGCAGTTCTTC,CASSYNLASEQFF
NA,TRBD2,TRBV27,TRBJ2-3,TGTGCCAGCCGCTGGACTAGCGGAAACACAGATACGCAGTATTTT,CASRWTSGNTDTQYF
NA,TRBD1,TRBV27,TRBJ2-7,TGTGCCAGCAGATCCGGGACAGGGGGTCGCGAGCAGTACTTC,CASRSGTGGREQYF
NA,TRBD1,TRBV9,TRBJ2-7,TGTGCCAGCAGCGCCCCGGGACAGGGGTCCTACGAGCAGTACTTC,CASSAPGQGSYEQYF
NA,TRBD2,TRBV6-4,TRBJ2-7,TGTGCCAGCATCAAGGGGAGGACTAGCGGGACTTCCTACGAGCAGTACTTC,CASIKGRTSGTSYEQYF
NA,TRBD2,TRBV4-1,TRBJ2-5,TGCGCCAGCAGCCTAAGACTAGCGGGAGGAGAGACCCAGTACTTC,CASSLRLAGGETQYF
NA,NA,TRBV5-6,TRBJ1-2,TGTGCCAGCAGCTGGACGGACACTCCTAACTATGGCTACACCTTC,CASSWTDTPNYGYTF
NA,TRBD1,TRBV6-1,TRBJ1-5,TGTGCCAGCAGTGAAGATGGGACAGGCTTTAGCAATCAGCCCCAGCATTTT,CASSEDGTGFSNQPQHF
NA,NA,TRBV7-9,TRBJ2-7,TGTGCCAGCAGCTTAGGGCCGACGGGGGAATTCGCTCACGAGCAGTACTTC,CASSLGPTGEFAHEQYF
NA,TRBD1,TRBV7-8,TRBJ2-4,TGTGCCAGCAGCTTGGGACAGGGATTTTTCATTCAGTACTTC,CASSLGQGFFIQYF